Sequencing of this T cell receptor (beta chain) was carried out in a study of response to subunit inactivated influenza vaccine. Study outcomes and limitations: It was suggested by the authors that few new T cells are recruited by each seasonal influenza vaccination.

Using its own MiXCR run on the RT-PCR reads, TCRdb lists one record per CDR3 protein. The profile shows about 620,000 distinct CDR3 sequences, about 12% of them singletons. CDR1 is LGHNA and CDR2 is YSLEER in the germline V gene. There are 13 residues in the CDR3. The ends were cut back, 2 bases at V and 10 bases at J, with 15 bases in the middle. As regards this clonotype: Its cognate antigen is unknown.

This chain links TRBV4-3 with TRBJ2-7; the D gene is possibly TRBD1 (6 bases). Sequenced material: PBMCs from blood, taken on the day of vaccination. This receptor was obtained from a man in his fifties or sixties who received an inactivated influenza vaccine. CDR3 bases: TGCGCCAGCAGCCAAATGACAGGCCAAACCCAGTACTTC. Protein: CASSQMTGQTQYF.